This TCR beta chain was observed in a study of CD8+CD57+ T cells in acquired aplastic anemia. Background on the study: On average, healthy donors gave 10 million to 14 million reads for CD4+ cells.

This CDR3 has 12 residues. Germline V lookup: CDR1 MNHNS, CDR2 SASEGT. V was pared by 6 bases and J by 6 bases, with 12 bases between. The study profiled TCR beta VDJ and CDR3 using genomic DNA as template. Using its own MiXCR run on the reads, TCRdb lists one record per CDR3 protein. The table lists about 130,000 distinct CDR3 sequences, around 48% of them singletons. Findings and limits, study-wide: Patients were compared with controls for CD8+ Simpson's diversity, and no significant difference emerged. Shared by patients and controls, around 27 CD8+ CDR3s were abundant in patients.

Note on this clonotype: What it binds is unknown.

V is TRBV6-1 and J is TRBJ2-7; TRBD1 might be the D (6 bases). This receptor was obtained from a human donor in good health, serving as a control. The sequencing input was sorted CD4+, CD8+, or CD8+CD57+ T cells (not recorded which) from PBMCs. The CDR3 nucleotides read TGTGCCAGCAGGTCAGGGGAAGGCGAGCAGTACTTC. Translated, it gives CASRSGEGEQYF.